The 7 T cell receptor beta chains below were found in one sample sequenced in a study of blood T cell repertoires in COVID-19. Clones were sequenced by immunoSEQ multiplex PCR, and TCRdb holds only the in-frame ones, with some missing. The table lists fewer than 500,000 clones, approximately 90% of them singletons. Sequences were obtained from peripheral blood. The receptors derive from a woman in her twenties or thirties with acute or convalescent COVID-19.

The V call is TRBV5-1, the J call TRBJ2-3, with TRBD2 matching 8 bases. CDR3 length: 19 amino acids. The ends lost 2 bases at V and 0 bases at J; junction bases unmatched: 14. Germline CDR1 is SGHRS and CDR2 is YFSETQ. The CDR3 DNA follows: TGCGCCAGCAGCTTTGGCCGTCGAGCGGGGGCCTCTAGCACAGATACGCAGTATTTT. As protein: CASSFGRRAGASSTDTQYF.

The chain couples TRBV3-1 (or the pseudogene TRBV3-2) to TRBJ2-1; 9 nucleotides match TRBD2. V was pared by 4 bases and J by 5 bases, with 12 bases of the junction left unmatched. The CDR3 loop spans 17 amino acids. Germline CDR1 reads LGHDT; CDR2 reads YNNKEL (reference sequence). The CDR3 DNA reads as TGTGCCAGCAGCCCGGGGCGGGGGGGCCCGGAACACAATGAGCAGTTCTTC. Translation: CASSPGRGGPEHNEQFF.

This chain joins TRBV7-3 and TRBJ2-3; 8 nucleotides align to TRBD2. With V trimmed by 5 bases and J by 2 bases, 9 bases remained unmatched. The CDR3 is 16 amino acids. Germline CDR1 SGHTA, CDR2 FQGTGA. This CDR3 is CASSPLGGATTDTQYF. The CDR3 nucleotides read TGTGCCAGCAGCCCTCTCGGGGGGGCGACCACAGATACGCAGTATTTT. Full variable domain (rest looked up from reference TRBV7-3 and TRBJ2-3): GAGVSQTPSNKVTEKGKYVELRCDPISGHTALYWYRQSLGQGPEFLIYFQGTGAADDSGLPNDRFFAVRPEGSVSTLKIQRTERGDSAVYLCASSPLGGATTDTQYFGPGTRLTVL.

The CDR3 region is CASSYLTSTDTQYF. The CDR3 region has the DNA TGTGCCAGCAGTTACCTGACTAGCACAGATACGCAGTATTTT. This chain uses TRBV6-6 with TRBJ2-3, with D uncertain. Germline values: CDR1 MNHNY, CDR2 SVGAGI (reference sequence). The ends were cut back, 2 bases at V and 0 bases at J, with 6 bases in the middle. This CDR3 is built from 14 residues.

V usage is TRBV7-9 and J usage is TRBJ1-4; D is unresolved. The V gene lost 5 bases and the J gene lost 4 bases, with 8 bases spanning the gap. The germline gives CDR1 SEHNR, CDR2 FQNEAQ (reference sequence). This CDR3 is built from 13 residues. The chain's CDR3 is CASSDAINEKLFF. The CDR3 nucleotides read TGTGCCAGCAGCGATGCGATTAATGAAAAACTGTTTTTT.

This clone was counted a single time. This chain links TRBV6-6 with TRBJ1-5; tentative D call: TRBD1 (5 bases). The CDR3 has 13 amino acids. Germline lookup yields CDR1 MNHNY and CDR2 SVGAGI (reference sequence). The V gene lost 6 bases and the J gene lost 6 bases, with 12 bases spanning the gap. The CDR3 region is CASSPDRSQPQHF. CDR3 coding DNA: TGTGCCAGCAGCCCCGACAGATCTCAGCCCCAGCATTTT.

This clone was observed a few times. This chain joins TRBV6-6 and TRBJ2-5; D is perhaps TRBD1 (6 bases). The CDR3 runs to 15 residues. Germline loops: CDR1 MNHNY, CDR2 SVGAGI (reference sequence). Trimming took 5 bases from V and 2 from J, leaving 15 bases between them. The CDR3 loop is CASSPTGHQQETQYF. DNA for the CDR3: TGTGCCAGCAGTCCCACGGGACACCAACAAGAGACCCAGTACTTC.